What follows are 11 T cell receptor beta chains derived from one specimen sequenced in a study of blood T cell repertoires in COVID-19. Profiling relied on immunoSEQ multiplex PCR, and the TCRdb table lists in-frame clones only, not all of them. The sample has roughly 250,000 clones; about 80% are singletons. The sequencing sample was made of peripheral blood. The receptors derive from a woman between 45 and 65 years old with acute or convalescent COVID-19.

This chain connects TRBV5-1 to TRBJ2-1, with 7 bases identical to TRBD2. Losses at the gene ends were 4 bases for V and 8 bases for J; bases not matched to a gene: 9. Germline values: CDR1 SGHRS, CDR2 YFSETQ. This CDR3 is 14 amino acids long. The DNA of the CDR3 is TGCGCCAGCAGCCTGGGGGGAGGGCTGGATGAGCAGTTCTTC. It is translated as CASSLGGGLDEQFF.

This chain uses TRBV6-5 with TRBJ1-2; 7 bases map to TRBD1. The CDR3 has 16 amino acids. V lost 0 bases and J lost 2; bases outside the gene matches: 6. Per the germline V gene, CDR1 is MNHEY and CDR2 is SVGAGI. The chain's CDR3 is CASSYSRGGGNYGYTF. Written as DNA, the CDR3 is TGTGCCAGCAGTTACTCGAGAGGGGGCGGGAACTATGGCTACACCTTC.

J is TRBJ2-5 and V is TRBV10-3; perhaps TRBD2 as D (7 bases). The germline V and J ends were trimmed by 3 bases and 4 bases, with 21 bases remaining between them. CDR1 and CDR2 (germline): ENHRY, SYGVKD. CDR3 length: 17 residues. CDR3 sequence (DNA): TGTGCCATCAGTGAATTCGTAGGGGAGGGGGTGCGAGAGACCCAGTACTTC. This sequence encodes CAISEFVGEGVRETQYF.

The V gene is TRBV9, the J gene TRBJ1-5, with 7 bases aligning to TRBD1. V shed 4 bases and J 4 bases; nucleotides not matched to a gene: 8. Germline V gene lookup returns CDR1 SGDLS and CDR2 YYNGEE. CDR3 length: 15 residues. The CDR3 loop is CASSPQGVRNQPQHF. Written as DNA, the CDR3 is TGTGCCAGCAGCCCCCAGGGGGTAAGAAATCAGCCCCAGCATTTT.

The chain uses TRBV4-3 and TRBJ2-7; TRBD1 agrees at 11 bases. CDR1 and CDR2 from the germline V gene are LGHNA and YSLEER. V gave up 0 bases and J gave up 3 bases; unmatched junction bases: 4. The CDR3 length is 16 residues. The CDR3: CASSQDTGTGGYEQYF. The CDR3 coding sequence is TGCGCCAGCAGCCAAGATACCGGGACAGGGGGCTACGAGCAGTACTTC.

DNA for the CDR3: TGTGCCAGCTCACCAAGGGGTAAAACTAACTATGGCTACACCTTC. Translating gives CASSPRGKTNYGYTF. V gene TRBV18 combines with J gene TRBJ1-2, with D perhaps TRBD1 (5 bases). This CDR3 region has 15 residues. V was trimmed by 2 bases and J by 0 bases, leaving 10 bases between them. Germline CDR1 and CDR2: KGHSH and LQKENI.

Written as DNA, the CDR3 is TGTGCCACCCGTTCGAACGGGAGAGGCGAGACCCAGTACTTC. Its protein product is CATRSNGRGETQYF. This chain uses TRBV24-1 with TRBJ2-5, with a tentative D call TRBD2 (6 bases). V was trimmed by 9 bases and J by 5 bases, leaving 18 bases between them. Germline CDR1 is KGHDR and CDR2 is SFDVKD. CDR3 size: 14 residues.

The J gene is TRBJ1-1, the V gene TRBV12-3 or TRBV12-4, with TRBD1 identical over 7 bases. CDR3 length: 12 residues. V shed 6 bases and J 11 bases; nucleotides not matched to a gene: 9. The CDR3 is CASSKGTVRAFF. The CDR3 DNA reads as TGTGCCAGCAGCAAAGGGACAGTCCGGGCTTTCTTT.

The chain couples TRBV28 to TRBJ1-1, with a tentative D call TRBD1 (6 bases). The CDR3 runs to 13 residues. V was trimmed by 6 bases and J by 7 bases, leaving 15 bases between them. CDR1 and CDR2 from the germline V gene are MDHEN and SYDVKM. CDR3 region: CASSPVEGVEAFF. The CDR3 nucleotides are TGTGCCAGCAGCCCCGTAGAGGGGGTTGAAGCTTTCTTT.

This rearrangement joins TRBV7-3 to TRBJ2-5, with 12 bases lining up with TRBD1. Germline CDR1 and CDR2: SGHTA and FQGTGA. The CDR3 consists of 15 residues. V was pared by 3 bases and J by 5 bases, with 4 bases of the junction left unmatched. CDR3 sequence (DNA): TGTGCCAGCAGCTTCGGGGGACAGGGGGCCGAGACCCAGTACTTC. This translates into CASSFGGQGAETQYF. The variable domain in full, with the rest retrieved from reference TRBV7-3 and TRBJ2-5, is GAGVSQTPSNKVTEKGKYVELRCDPISGHTALYWYRQSLGQGPEFLIYFQGTGAADDSGLPNDRFFAVRPEGSVSTLKIQRTERGDSAVYLCASSFGGQGAETQYFGPGTRLLVL.

The chain uses TRBV5-6 and TRBJ2-3; weak D call: TRBD2 (6 bases). From germline, CDR1 is SGHDT and CDR2 YYEEEE. This CDR3 is 15 amino acids long. Deletions cut 4 bases from V and 0 bases from J, with 12 bases between. CDR3 in DNA: TGTGCCAGCAGCGTAGACGGGGGAAGCACAGATACGCAGTATTTT. Amino acids: CASSVDGGSTDTQYF.